This T cell receptor beta chain was documented in a study of shared clonotypes between healthy human individuals. Study as a whole: Each donor's CD8 memory used one plate, CD8 naive two, each CD4 subset three.

The V gene's germline CDR1 is MNHEY and CDR2 SMNVEV (reference sequence). This CDR3 is 16 amino acids long. V dropped 4 bases and J dropped 7; count of bases not matched to a gene: 15. Measured with immunoSEQ multiplex PCR; TCRdb has only the in-frame clones, and not every one. The table lists about 2.1 million clones, about 92% of them singletons. Terminally differentiated effector memory CD45RA+ cells were excluded from the naive CD8 cells, which were CD45RO-negative and positively selected for CCR7. This clone was recorded only once. The antigen is not known. Study outcomes and limitations: It was observed that roughly 5.5% of naive CD4 clonotypes were shared across several donors.

The V and J genes are TRBV27 and TRBJ2-5, with 7 bases fitting TRBD2. The sequencing sample was made of naive CD8+ T cells from PBMCs. This receptor was taken from a young man in good health. Some clones in this sample may be carry-over from other donors' samples. The CDR3 nucleotides are TGTGCCAGCAGTTCCAACCCCGGGGGGACCTTCGGGACCCAGTACTTC. Its translation: CASSSNPGGTFGTQYF.